Included here is one T cell receptor (beta chain) sequence, with context. The antigen remains unidentified. The study ran its PCR with 60 Vbeta and 13 Jbeta primers. The protocol was immunoSEQ multiplex PCR, while the TCRdb copy is restricted to in-frame clones and leaves out a portion. The sample lists 150,000 or so clones; 82% were seen once. Germline CDR1 MNHNS, CDR2 SASEGT. V was pared by 6 bases and J by 4 bases, with 12 bases between. This CDR3 comprises 14 residues. Despite likely unrecorded immune exposures, the donors were nominally healthy at the time of sampling. This sample is part of a study of cytomegalovirus exposure and HLA in healthy donors. On the study more broadly: Around 80 million unique TCR sequences came from HLA-typed donors in an early release. Whole-study findings and limits: Cytomegalovirus association was assigned to 170 or so TCR beta chains. Accounts indicate the classifier identified cytomegalovirus status with strong specificity and sensitivity.

The chain joins TRBV6-1 to TRBJ1-4; D perhaps matches TRBD1 (5 bases). The clonotype was recovered from a man between 18 and 29 years old in good health and CMV-seropositive. The specimen sequenced was PBMCs. The CDR3 here is CASREVGGNEKLFF. CDR3 nucleotide sequence: TGTGCCAGCAGAGAGGTGGGGGGTAATGAAAAACTGTTTTTT.